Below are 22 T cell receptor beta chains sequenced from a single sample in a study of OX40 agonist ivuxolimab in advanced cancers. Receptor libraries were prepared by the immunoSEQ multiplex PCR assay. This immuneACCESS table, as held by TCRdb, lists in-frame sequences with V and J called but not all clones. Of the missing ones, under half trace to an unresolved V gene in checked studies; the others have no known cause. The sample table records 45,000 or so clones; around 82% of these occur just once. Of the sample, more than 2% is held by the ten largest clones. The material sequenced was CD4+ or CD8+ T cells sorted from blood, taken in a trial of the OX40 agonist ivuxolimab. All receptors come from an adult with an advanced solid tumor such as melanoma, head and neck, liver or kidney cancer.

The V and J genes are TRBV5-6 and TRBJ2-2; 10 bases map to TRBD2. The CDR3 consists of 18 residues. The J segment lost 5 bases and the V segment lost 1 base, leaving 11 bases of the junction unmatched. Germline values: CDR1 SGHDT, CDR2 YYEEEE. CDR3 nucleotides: TGTGCCAGCAGCTTGTTTGCTAGCGGGAGTGGGGGAACCGGGGAGCTGTTTTTT. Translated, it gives CASSLFASGSGGTGELFF.

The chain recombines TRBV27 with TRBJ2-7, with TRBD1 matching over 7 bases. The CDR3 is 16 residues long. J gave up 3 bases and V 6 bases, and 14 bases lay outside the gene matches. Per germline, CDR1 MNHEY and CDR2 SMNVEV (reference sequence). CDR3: CASSSPLRDSSYEQYF. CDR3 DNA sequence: TGTGCCAGCAGCTCTCCCCTACGGGACAGCAGCTACGAGCAGTACTTC.

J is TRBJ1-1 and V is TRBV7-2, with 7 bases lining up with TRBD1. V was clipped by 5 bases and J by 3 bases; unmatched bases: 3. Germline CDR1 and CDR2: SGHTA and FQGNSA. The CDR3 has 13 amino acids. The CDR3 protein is CASSQRGHTEAFF. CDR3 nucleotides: TGTGCCAGCAGCCAGAGGGGGCACACTGAAGCTTTCTTT.

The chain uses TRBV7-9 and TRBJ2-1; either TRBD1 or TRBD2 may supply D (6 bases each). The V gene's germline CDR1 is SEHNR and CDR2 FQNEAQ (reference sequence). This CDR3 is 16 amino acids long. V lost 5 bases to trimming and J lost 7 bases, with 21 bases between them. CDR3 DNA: TGTGCCAGCAGCGTCAGACAGGTCGGGAGAAGGAATGAGCAGTTCTTC. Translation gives CASSVRQVGRRNEQFF.

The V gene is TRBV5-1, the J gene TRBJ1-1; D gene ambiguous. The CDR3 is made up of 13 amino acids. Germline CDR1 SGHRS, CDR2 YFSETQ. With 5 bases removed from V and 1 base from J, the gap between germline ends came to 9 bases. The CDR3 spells CASRIISNTEAFF. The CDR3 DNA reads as TGCGCCAGCAGGATAATATCGAACACTGAAGCTTTCTTT.

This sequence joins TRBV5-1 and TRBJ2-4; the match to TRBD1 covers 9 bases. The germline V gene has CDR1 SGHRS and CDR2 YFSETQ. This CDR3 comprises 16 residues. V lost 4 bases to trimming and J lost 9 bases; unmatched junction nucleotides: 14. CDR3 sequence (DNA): TGCGCCAGCAGCGACGAGTCCCGGGACAGGGTCGGCATTCAGTACTTC. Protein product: CASSDESRDRVGIQYF.

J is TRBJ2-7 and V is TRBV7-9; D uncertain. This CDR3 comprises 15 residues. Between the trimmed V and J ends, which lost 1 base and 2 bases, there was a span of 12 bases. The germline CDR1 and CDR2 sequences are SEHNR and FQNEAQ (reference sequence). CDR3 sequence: CASSLGQLPTYEQYF. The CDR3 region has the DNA TGTGCCAGCAGCTTAGGCCAGCTTCCGACCTACGAGCAGTACTTC.

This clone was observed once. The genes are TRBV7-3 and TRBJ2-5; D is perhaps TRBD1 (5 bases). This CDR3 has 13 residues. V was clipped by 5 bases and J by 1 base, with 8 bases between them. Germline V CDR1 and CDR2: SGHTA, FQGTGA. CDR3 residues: CASSATVQETQYF. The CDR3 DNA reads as TGTGCCAGCAGCGCGACAGTCCAAGAGACCCAGTACTTC.

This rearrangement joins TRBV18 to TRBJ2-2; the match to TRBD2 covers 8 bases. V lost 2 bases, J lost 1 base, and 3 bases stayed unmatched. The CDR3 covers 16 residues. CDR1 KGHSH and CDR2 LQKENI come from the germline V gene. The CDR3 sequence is CASSPWLAGNTGELFF. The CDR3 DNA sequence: TGTGCCAGCTCACCATGGCTAGCGGGGAACACCGGGGAGCTGTTTTTT. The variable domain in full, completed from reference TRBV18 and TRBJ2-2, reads NAGVMQNPRHLVRRRGQEARLRCSPMKGHSHVYWYRQLPEEGLKFMVYLQKENIIDESGMPKERFSAEFPKEGPSILRIQQVVRGDSAAYFCASSPWLAGNTGELFFGEGSRLTVL.

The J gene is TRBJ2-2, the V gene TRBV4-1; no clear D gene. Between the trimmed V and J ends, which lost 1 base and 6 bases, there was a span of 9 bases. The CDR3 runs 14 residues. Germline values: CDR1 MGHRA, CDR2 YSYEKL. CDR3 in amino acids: CASSQASLAGELFF. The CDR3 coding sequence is TGCGCCAGCAGCCAAGCGTCGCTCGCCGGGGAGCTGTTTTTT.

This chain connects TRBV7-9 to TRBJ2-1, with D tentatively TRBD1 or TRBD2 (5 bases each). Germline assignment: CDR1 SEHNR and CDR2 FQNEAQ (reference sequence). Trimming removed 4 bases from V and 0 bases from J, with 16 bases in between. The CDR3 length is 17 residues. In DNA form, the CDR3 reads TGTGCCAGCAGCTCATTATGGGGGATTAGCTCCTACAATGAGCAGTTCTTC. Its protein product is CASSSLWGISSYNEQFF.

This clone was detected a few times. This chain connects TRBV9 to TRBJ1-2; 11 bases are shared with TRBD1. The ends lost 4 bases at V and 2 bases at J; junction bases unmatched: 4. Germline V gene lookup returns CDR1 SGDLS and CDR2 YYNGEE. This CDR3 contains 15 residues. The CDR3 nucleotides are TGTGCCAGCAGCACTGGACAGGGGGCAAACTATGGCTACACCTTC. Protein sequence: CASSTGQGANYGYTF.

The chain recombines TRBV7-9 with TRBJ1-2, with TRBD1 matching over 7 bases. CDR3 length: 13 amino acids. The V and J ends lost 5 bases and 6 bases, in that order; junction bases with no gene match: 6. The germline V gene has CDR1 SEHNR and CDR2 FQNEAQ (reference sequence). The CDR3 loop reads CASSHQQGNGYTF. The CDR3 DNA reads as TGTGCCAGCAGCCATCAACAGGGGAATGGCTACACCTTC.

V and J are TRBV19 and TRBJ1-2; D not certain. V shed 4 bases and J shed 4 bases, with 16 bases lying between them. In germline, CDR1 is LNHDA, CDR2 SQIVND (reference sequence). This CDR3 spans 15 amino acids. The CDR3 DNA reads TGTGCCAGTAGTAGGACGGCGCGCGGGGTCTATGGCTACACCTTC. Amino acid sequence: CASSRTARGVYGYTF.

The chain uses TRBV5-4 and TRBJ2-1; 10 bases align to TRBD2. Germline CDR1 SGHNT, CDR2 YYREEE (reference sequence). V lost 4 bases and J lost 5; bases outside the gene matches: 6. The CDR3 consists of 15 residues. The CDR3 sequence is CASSDLAGADNEQFF. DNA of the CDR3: TGTGCCAGCAGCGATCTAGCGGGGGCAGACAATGAGCAGTTCTTC.

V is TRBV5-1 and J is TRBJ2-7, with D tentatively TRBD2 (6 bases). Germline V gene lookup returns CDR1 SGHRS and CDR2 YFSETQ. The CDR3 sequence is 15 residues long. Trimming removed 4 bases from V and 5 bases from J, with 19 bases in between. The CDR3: CASSRTGRGSHEQYF. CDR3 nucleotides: TGCGCCAGCAGCCGAACTGGGCGGGGAAGCCACGAGCAGTACTTC.

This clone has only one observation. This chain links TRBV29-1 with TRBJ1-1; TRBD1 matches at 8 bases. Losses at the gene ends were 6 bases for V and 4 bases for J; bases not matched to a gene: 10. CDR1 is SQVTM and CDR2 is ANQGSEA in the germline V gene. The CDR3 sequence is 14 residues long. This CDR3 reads CSVRRGREGTEAFF. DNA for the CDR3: TGCAGCGTCCGCAGGGGGCGGGAGGGCACTGAAGCTTTCTTT. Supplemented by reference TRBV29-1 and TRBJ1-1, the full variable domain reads SAVISQKPSRDICQRGTSLTIQCQVDSQVTMMFWYRQQPGQSLTLIATANQGSEATYESGFVIDKFPISRPNLTFSTLTVSNMSPEDSSIYLCSVRRGREGTEAFFGQGTRLTVV.

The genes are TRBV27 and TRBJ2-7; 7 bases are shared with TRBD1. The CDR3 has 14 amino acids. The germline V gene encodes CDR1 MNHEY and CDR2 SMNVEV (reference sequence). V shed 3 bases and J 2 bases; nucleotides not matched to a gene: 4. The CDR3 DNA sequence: TGTGCCAGCAGTTTCCGGGACAGAGCCTACGAGCAGTACTTC. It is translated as CASSFRDRAYEQYF.

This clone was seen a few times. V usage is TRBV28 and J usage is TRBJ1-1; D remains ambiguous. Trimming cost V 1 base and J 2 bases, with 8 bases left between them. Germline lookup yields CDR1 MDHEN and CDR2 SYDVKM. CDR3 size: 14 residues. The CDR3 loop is CASSLSRPNTEAFF. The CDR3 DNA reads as TGTGCCAGCAGTTTATCCAGACCCAACACTGAAGCTTTCTTT. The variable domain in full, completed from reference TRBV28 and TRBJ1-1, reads DVKVTQSSRYLVKRTGEKVFLECVQDMDHENMFWYRQDPGLGLRLIYFSYDVKMKEKGDIPEGYSVSREKKERFSLILESASTNQTSMYLCASSLSRPNTEAFFGQGTRLTVV.

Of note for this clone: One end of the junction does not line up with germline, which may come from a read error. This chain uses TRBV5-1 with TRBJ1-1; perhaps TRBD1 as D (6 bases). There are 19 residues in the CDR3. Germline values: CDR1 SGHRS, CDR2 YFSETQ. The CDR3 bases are TGCGCCCGCAGCTTGGGGGGCACTGGGTTCGGGCTGGGGGTCACTGAAGCTTTCTTT. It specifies CARSLGGTGFGLGVTEAFF. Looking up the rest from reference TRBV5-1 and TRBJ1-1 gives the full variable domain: KAGVTQTPRYLIKTRGQQVTLSCSPISGHRSVSWYQQTPGQGLQFLFEYFSETQRNKGNFPGRFSGRQFSNSRSEMNVSTLELGDSALYLCARSLGGTGFGLGVTEAFFGQGTRLTVV.

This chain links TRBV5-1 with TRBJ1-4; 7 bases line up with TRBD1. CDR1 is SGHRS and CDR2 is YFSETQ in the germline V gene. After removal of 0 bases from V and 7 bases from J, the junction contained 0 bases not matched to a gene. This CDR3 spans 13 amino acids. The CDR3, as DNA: TGCGCCAGCAGCTTGGGACAGGGTGAAAAACTGTTTTTT. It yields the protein CASSLGQGEKLFF.

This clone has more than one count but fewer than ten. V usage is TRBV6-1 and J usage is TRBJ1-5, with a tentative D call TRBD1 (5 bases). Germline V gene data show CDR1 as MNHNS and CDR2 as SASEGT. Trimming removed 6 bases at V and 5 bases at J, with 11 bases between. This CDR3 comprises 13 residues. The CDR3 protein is CASRDGTHQPQHF. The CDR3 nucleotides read TGTGCCAGCAGGGATGGGACTCATCAGCCCCAGCATTTT.